This T cell receptor (beta chain) was documented in a study of cytomegalovirus exposure and HLA in healthy donors. This clone has just one count. This CDR3 is 19 amino acids long. Germline V lookup: CDR1 SGHTA, CDR2 FQGNSA. After removal of 4 bases from V and 0 bases from J, the junction contained 7 bases not matched to a gene. PCR amplification relied on 60 Vbeta primers (plus 13 Jbeta primers). The assay was immunoSEQ multiplex PCR, and TCRdb's table has in-frame clones only and misses some. The profile shows under 150,000 clones, more than 60% of them singletons. The J gene is TRBJ2-3, the V gene TRBV7-2, with 16 bases aligning to TRBD2. Sequenced: PBMCs. This TCR was recovered from a man younger than 45 in good health and CMV-seronegative. The CDR3, as DNA: TGTGCCAGCAGCTCGGGACTAGCGGGGGGGGACTCTAGCACAGATACGCAGTATTTT. Protein: CASSSGLAGGDSSTDTQYF. The full variable domain, completed using reference TRBV7-2 and TRBJ2-3, is GAGVSQSPSNKVTEKGKDVELRCDPISGHTALYWYRQSLGQGLEFLIYFQGNSAPDKSGLPSDRFSAERTGGSVSTLTIQRTQQEDSAVYLCASSSGLAGGDSSTDTQYFGPGTRLTVL.